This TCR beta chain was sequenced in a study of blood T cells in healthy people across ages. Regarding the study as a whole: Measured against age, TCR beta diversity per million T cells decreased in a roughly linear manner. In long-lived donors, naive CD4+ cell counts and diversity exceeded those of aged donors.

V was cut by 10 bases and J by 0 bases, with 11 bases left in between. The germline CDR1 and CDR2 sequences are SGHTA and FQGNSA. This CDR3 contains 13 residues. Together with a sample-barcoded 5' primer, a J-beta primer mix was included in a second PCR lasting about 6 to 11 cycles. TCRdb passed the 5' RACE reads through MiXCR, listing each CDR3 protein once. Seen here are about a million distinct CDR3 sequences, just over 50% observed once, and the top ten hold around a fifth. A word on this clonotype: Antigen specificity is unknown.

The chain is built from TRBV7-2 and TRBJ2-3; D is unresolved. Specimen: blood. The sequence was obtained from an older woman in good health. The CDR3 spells CATNHGSTDTQYF. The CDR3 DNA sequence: TGTGCCACCAACCACGGGAGCACAGATACGCAGTATTTT.